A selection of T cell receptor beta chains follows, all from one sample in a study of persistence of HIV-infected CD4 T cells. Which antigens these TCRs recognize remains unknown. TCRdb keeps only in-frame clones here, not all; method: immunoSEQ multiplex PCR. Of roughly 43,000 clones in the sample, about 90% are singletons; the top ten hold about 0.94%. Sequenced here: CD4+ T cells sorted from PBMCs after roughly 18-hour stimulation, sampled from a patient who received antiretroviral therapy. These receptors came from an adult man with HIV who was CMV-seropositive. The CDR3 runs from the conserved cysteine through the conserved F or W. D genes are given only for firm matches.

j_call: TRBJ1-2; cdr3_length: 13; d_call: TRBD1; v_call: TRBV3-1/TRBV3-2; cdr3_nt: TGTGCCAGCAGCGTGACAGGGGGCTATGGCTACACCTTC; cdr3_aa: CASSVTGGYGYTF
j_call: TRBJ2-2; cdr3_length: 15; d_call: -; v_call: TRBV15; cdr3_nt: TGTGCCACCAGCAAGGCAGGGGGGCCCACCGGGGAGCTGTTTTTT; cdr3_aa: CATSKAGGPTGELFF
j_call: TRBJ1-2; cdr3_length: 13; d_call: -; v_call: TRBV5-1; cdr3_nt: TGCGCCAGCAGCTTGGCAGAGGCTGATGGCTACACCTTC; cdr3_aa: CASSLAEADGYTF
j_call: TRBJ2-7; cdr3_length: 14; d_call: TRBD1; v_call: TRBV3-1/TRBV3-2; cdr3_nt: TGTGCCAGCAGTCCCGGACAGGGGGCACGGGAGCAGTACTTC; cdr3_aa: CASSPGQGAREQYF
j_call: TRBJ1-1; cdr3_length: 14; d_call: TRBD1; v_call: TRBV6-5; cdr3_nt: TGTGCCAGCATTAGGACAGGGGGGAACACTGAAGCTTTCTTT; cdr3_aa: CASIRTGGNTEAFF
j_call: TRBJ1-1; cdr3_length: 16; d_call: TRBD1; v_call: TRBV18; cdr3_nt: TGTGCCAGCTCCCCACCGGAGGGACAGGGGGCGAATCGAGCTTTCTTT; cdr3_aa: CASSPPEGQGANRAFF
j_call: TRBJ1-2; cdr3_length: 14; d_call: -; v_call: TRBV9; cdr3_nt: TGTGCCAGCAGCGTAGGGGGAGTTGGCTATGGCTACACCTTC; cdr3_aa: CASSVGGVGYGYTF
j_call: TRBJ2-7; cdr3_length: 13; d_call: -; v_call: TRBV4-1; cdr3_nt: TGCGCCAGCAGCCAAGTTATCCAGGGGGAGCAGTACTTC; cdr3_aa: CASSQVIQGEQYF
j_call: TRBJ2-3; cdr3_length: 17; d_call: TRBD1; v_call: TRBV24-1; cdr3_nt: TGTGCCACCAGTGATTTCGACAGGGGAAAGATCACAGATACGCAGTATTTT; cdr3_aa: CATSDFDRGKITDTQYF
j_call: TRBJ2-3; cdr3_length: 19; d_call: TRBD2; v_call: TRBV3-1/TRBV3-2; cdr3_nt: TGTGCCAGCAGCCAAGATCAGGGACTAGCGGGGGGGCCCACAGATACGCAGTATTTT; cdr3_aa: CASSQDQGLAGGPTDTQYF
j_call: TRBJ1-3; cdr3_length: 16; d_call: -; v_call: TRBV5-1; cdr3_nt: TGCGCCAGCAGCTTGGGAGGATCTAAGAGGGGAAACACCATATATTTT; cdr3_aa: CASSLGGSKRGNTIYF
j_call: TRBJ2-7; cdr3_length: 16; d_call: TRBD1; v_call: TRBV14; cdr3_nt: TGTGCCAGCAGCCAAGGGAGGACAGGGCTTTCCTACGAGCAGTACTTC; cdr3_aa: CASSQGRTGLSYEQYF